This T cell receptor beta chain appears in the sequencing data of a study of blood T cell repertoires in COVID-19. This clone was seen a single time. The CDR3 runs to 11 residues. CDR1 and CDR2 from the germline V gene are LGHDT and YNNKEL (reference sequence). TCRdb's table, derived via immunoSEQ multiplex PCR, lists solely in-frame clones and lacks some. The data contain 200,000 to 250,000 clones, nearly 90% of them seen just once; the ten biggest clones take up roughly 16%. This clonotype originated in a man aged 25 to 40 who had been exposed to COVID-19. Sequenced sample: PBMCs or T cells enriched from blood (not recorded which). The chain links TRBV3-1 (or the pseudogene TRBV3-2) to TRBJ1-1, with D uncertain. CDR3 amino acids: CATYGNTEAFF. CDR3 DNA: TGTGCTACTTACGGGAACACTGAAGCTTTCTTT.